The 10 T cell receptor beta chains listed next were all sequenced from one sample in a study of CD8+CD57+ T cells in acquired aplastic anemia. Genomic DNA, the template, was used for profiling of the TCR beta VDJ and CDR3. TCRdb ran MiXCR on the reads and lists one entry per CDR3 protein. The sample has 75,000 to 90,000 distinct CDR3 sequences, around 44% seen once. Source material: sorted CD4+, CD8+, or CD8+CD57+ T cells (not recorded which) from PBMCs. The receptors derive from a human donor in good health, serving as a control.

The chain uses TRBV27 and TRBJ2-7; tentative D call: TRBD2 (7 bases). With 4 bases removed from V and 3 bases from J, the gap between germline ends came to 16 bases. In germline, CDR1 is MNHEY, CDR2 SMNVEV (reference sequence). The CDR3 runs 15 residues. CDR3 in DNA: TGTGCCAGCAGTTACAAGGGGGGGCAAGTCTACGAGCAGTACTTC. Encoded protein: CASSYKGGQVYEQYF.

Points on this clonotype: At one end, the junction sequence differs from germline, possibly due to a read error. The rearrangement joins TRBV24-1 to TRBJ1-2; no clear D. This CDR3 contains 13 residues. Germline V CDR1 and CDR2: KGHDR, SFDVKD. CDR3 loop: CATGPGRKGGYAF. The CDR3 DNA follows: TGTGCCACCGGACCCGGTCGGAAGGGAGGATACGCCTTC.

This clonotype was seen only a few times. This rearrangement joins TRBV19 to TRBJ1-6; TRBD1 matches at 8 bases. Germline V CDR1 and CDR2: LNHDA, SQIVND (reference sequence). The trim removed 4 bases at V and 9 bases at J, leaving 8 bases unmatched. The CDR3 runs 15 residues. DNA for the CDR3: TGTGCCAGTAGTACCTCAGGGGGCGCGGGTTCACCCCTCCACTTT. Its protein is CASSTSGGAGSPLHF.

The chain couples TRBV15 to TRBJ2-7; D tentatively reads TRBD1 or TRBD2 (5 bases each). The germline V gene has CDR1 LNHNV and CDR2 YYDKDF (reference sequence). V was shortened by 3 bases and J by 0 bases, with 9 bases between the two germline ends. This CDR3 spans 14 amino acids. The CDR3 spells CATSRWGTSYEQYF. The DNA of the CDR3 is TGTGCCACCAGCAGGTGGGGGACCTCCTACGAGCAGTACTTC.

There are many counts of this clonotype. This rearrangement joins TRBV10-3 to TRBJ2-1; tentatively, D is TRBD1 (6 bases). Trimming stripped 8 bases from V and 5 bases from J, with 13 bases between. This CDR3 region has 13 residues. CDR1 is ENHRY, CDR2 SYGVKD, per germline. CDR3 bases: TGTGCCATCGGAGGACAGAGCAACAATGAGCAGTTCTTC. Its protein is CAIGGQSNNEQFF.

With respect to this clonotype: This clone may be a read error of a much larger clone one base away. The CDR3 region is CAGSFSKSYEQYF. The CDR3 region has the DNA TGTGCCGGCAGTTTTAGTAAATCCTACGAGCAGTACTTC. This chain uses TRBV27 with TRBJ2-7; D not certain. The CDR3 has 13 amino acids. Germline CDR1 reads MNHEY; CDR2 reads SMNVEV (reference sequence).

A note on this clonotype: A read error may explain this, as a much larger clone is one base away. The J gene is TRBJ1-1, the V gene TRBV24-1; D not certain. V was shortened by 5 bases and J by 1 base, with 7 bases between the two germline ends. Germline CDR1 KGHDR, CDR2 SFDVKD. This CDR3 spans 13 amino acids. The CDR3 sequence is CATSVDWNTEAFF. The CDR3 DNA sequence: TGTGCCACCAGTGTCGACTGGAACACTGAAGCTTTCTTT.

This clonotype was detected ten times or more. V and J are TRBV19 and TRBJ2-5, with 7 bases that match TRBD2. CDR1 and CDR2 (germline): LNHDA, SQIVND (reference sequence). This CDR3 region has 13 residues. V lost 4 bases to trimming and J lost 5 bases; unmatched junction nucleotides: 4. The CDR3 spells CASSRGGWETQYF. The CDR3 DNA is TGTGCCAGTAGTAGGGGGGGGTGGGAGACCCAGTACTTC. Looking up the rest from reference TRBV19 and TRBJ2-5 gives the full variable domain: DGGITQSPKYLFRKEGQNVTLSCEQNLNHDAMYWYRQDPGQGLRLIYYSQIVNDFQKGDIAEGYSVSREKKESFPLTVTSAQKNPTAFYLCASSRGGWETQYFGPGTRLLVL.

There are many counts of this clonotype. The CDR3: CASSLGWGSVSGANVLTF. DNA of the CDR3: TGTGCCAGCAGCTTAGGTTGGGGGAGCGTCTCTGGGGCCAACGTCCTGACTTTC. This chain links TRBV7-2 with TRBJ2-6, with D perhaps given as TRBD1 or TRBD2 (5 bases each). Germline CDR1 is SGHTA and CDR2 is FQGNSA. V was trimmed by 1 base and J by 0 bases, leaving 13 bases between them. This CDR3 has 18 amino acids.

Written as DNA, the CDR3 is TGTGCCAGTAGCCCCCGGGTGGTAACTAATGAAAAACTGTTTTTT. It yields the protein CASSPRVVTNEKLFF. The chain carries TRBV19 and TRBJ1-4; D is ambiguous. The V end lost 6 bases, the J end lost 1 base, and 12 bases lay between the germline ends. Looked up from germline, CDR1 is LNHDA and CDR2 is SQIVND (reference sequence). The CDR3 runs 15 residues.